The entry that follows covers one TCR beta chain sequence. The CDR3 sequence is 14 residues long. Trimming removed 5 bases from V and 4 bases from J; junction bases left unmatched: 5. Germline CDR1 is SGHTA and CDR2 is FQGTGA. TCRdb's table, derived via immunoSEQ multiplex PCR, lists solely in-frame clones and lacks some. Of 20,000 to 25,000 clones detected, about 89% appear once; the ten largest clones hold around 6%. The data derive from a study of blood T cell repertoires in COVID-19. Study-wide context: COVID-19 samples from acute and convalescent phases originated in the United States, Italy and Spain. Sources were T cells, B-cell-depleted T cells, or PBMCs; the material itself was cDNA or gDNA.

The genes are TRBV7-3 and TRBJ1-5; 7 bases line up with TRBD1. The sequence derives from a human donor in a cohort sampled during active COVID-19. Sequenced sample: peripheral blood. The CDR3 bases are TGTGCCAGCAGCATGGGACAGAAAAATCAGCCCCAGCATTTT. It is translated as CASSMGQKNQPQHF.